Listed below are T cell receptor beta chains from one sample, sequenced in a study of shared clonotypes between healthy human individuals. TCRdb keeps only in-frame clones here, not all; method: immunoSEQ multiplex PCR. The sample includes some 630,000 clones, more than 70% of them seen just once. Specimen: memory CD4+ T cells sorted from blood. The receptors stem from a woman aged 25-40 years in good health. The CDR3 runs from the conserved cysteine through the conserved F or W. D genes are given only for firm matches. Clone size is stated in some rows and not others, as once, few, many or a class when expanded.

>TRBJ2-1|NA|TRBV19|NA
CASQTSGTETYNEQFF
TGTGCCAGTCAAACAAGCGGGACAGAAACATACAATGAGCAGTTCTTC
>TRBJ2-1|NA|TRBV7-2|NA
CASSLVELNEQFF
TGTGCCAGCAGCTTAGTAGAGCTCAATGAGCAGTTCTTC
>TRBJ1-2|NA|TRBV6-6|NA
CASSYMQGRGYTF
TGTGCCAGCAGTTATATGCAGGGACGAGGCTACACCTTC
>TRBJ1-5|NA|TRBV6-1|NA
CASSSLTSNQPQHF
TGTGCCAGCAGTTCTCTAACAAGCAATCAGCCCCAGCATTTT
>TRBJ1-5|NA|TRBV2|NA
CASSTGVSNQPQHF
TGTGCCAGCAGTACCGGGGTTAGCAATCAGCCCCAGCATTTT
>TRBJ2-2|few|TRBV11-2|TRBD2
CASSPQRTSNTGELFF
TGTGCCAGCAGCCCCCAGCGGACTAGCAACACCGGGGAGCTGTTTTTT
>TRBJ1-1|NA|TRBV7-6|NA
CASSLRRANTEAFF
TGTGCCAGCAGCTTACGACGGGCGAACACTGAAGCTTTCTTT
>TRBJ2-7|NA|TRBV5-1|TRBD2
CASSGGGTSAGEQYF
TGCGCCAGCAGCGGGGGTGGGACTAGCGCCGGCGAGCAGTACTTC
>TRBJ2-5|NA|TRBV25-1|TRBD1
CASSDPGSTGGSQETQYF
TGTGCCAGCAGTGATCCGGGGTCGACAGGGGGTTCCCAAGAGACCCAGTACTTC
>TRBJ1-2|NA|TRBV5-6|TRBD1
CASSSLGQGNIYGYTF
TGTGCCAGCAGTTCACTCGGACAGGGAAATATCTATGGCTACACCTTC
>TRBJ2-2|NA|TRBV11-1|NA
CASSAGDWRENTGELFF
TGTGCCAGCAGCGCCGGGGATTGGAGGGAGAACACCGGGGAGCTGTTTTTT
>TRBJ1-4|NA|TRBV4-1|NA
CASSQDRGTNEKLFF
TGCGCCAGCAGCCAAGACAGGGGTACTAATGAAAAACTGTTTTTT
>TRBJ2-7|NA|TRBV11-1|NA
CASSDLTVSYEQYF
TGTGCCAGCAGTGATCTGACAGTCTCCTACGAGCAGTACTTC
>TRBJ1-5|NA|TRBV19|NA
CASSGQDLSNQPQHF
TGTGCCAGTAGTGGCCAGGATTTAAGCAATCAGCCCCAGCATTTT
>TRBJ2-7|NA|TRBV18|NA
CASSPLGVPHEQYF
TGTGCCAGCTCCCCCCTGGGTGTTCCCCACGAGCAGTACTTC
>TRBJ1-5|NA|TRBV7-9|NA
CASSLGGAFNQPQHF
TGTGCCAGCAGCTTAGGAGGGGCTTTCAATCAGCCCCAGCATTTT
>TRBJ1-3|NA|TRBV7-9|NA
CASIQTGSGNTIYF
TGTGCCAGCATCCAGACAGGATCAGGAAACACCATATATTTT
>TRBJ1-2|NA|TRBV28|NA
CASNPPGTSSNYGYTF
TGTGCCAGCAATCCCCCAGGGACCTCGTCTAACTATGGCTACACCTTC
>TRBJ1-4|once|TRBV10-2|NA
CASSETFNEKLFF
TGCGCCAGCAGTGAGACCTTTAATGAAAAACTGTTTTTT
>TRBJ1-5|NA|TRBV7-8|NA
CASSLGGRDQPQHF
TGTGCCAGCAGCTTAGGGGGCAGGGATCAGCCCCAGCATTTT
>TRBJ1-2|NA|TRBV28|NA
CASSAPFGGSYGYTF
TGTGCCAGCAGTGCCCCCTTTGGGGGATCCTATGGCTACACCTTC
>TRBJ2-1|NA|TRBV27|TRBD2
CASSDYGLAGDNEQFF
TGTGCCAGCAGTGATTATGGACTAGCGGGGGACAATGAGCAGTTCTTC
>TRBJ2-7|NA|TRBV20-1|NA
CSAKDSYEQYF
TGCAGTGCCAAGGACAGCTACGAGCAGTACTTC
>TRBJ2-6|NA|TRBV5-4|TRBD1
CASSPPGQVHSGANVLTF
TGTGCCAGCAGCCCTCCGGGACAGGTCCACTCTGGGGCCAACGTCCTGACTTTC
>TRBJ2-7|NA|TRBV5-4|NA
CASIMTSTYEQYF
TGTGCCAGCATTATGACTAGTACCTACGAGCAGTACTTC
>TRBJ1-3|NA|TRBV7-2|NA
CASSPYSQPGNTIYF
TGTGCCAGCAGCCCGTACAGCCAGCCTGGAAACACCATATATTTT
>TRBJ2-7|few|TRBV6-5|NA
CASSLVYRAYEQYF
TGTGCCAGCAGCCTAGTTTACAGGGCCTACGAGCAGTACTTC
>TRBJ2-5|NA|TRBV6-6|NA
CASSSTETQYF
TGTGCCAGCAGTTCGACGGAGACCCAGTACTTC
>TRBJ1-2|NA|TRBV6-6|NA
CASSLAQGGNDGYTF
TGTGCCAGCAGCCTTGCACAGGGTGGGAACGATGGCTACACCTTC
>TRBJ1-5|many|TRBV27|NA
CASSKVDSSNQPQHF
TGTGCCAGCAGTAAAGTAGACAGTAGCAATCAGCCCCAGCATTTT
>TRBJ1-5|NA|TRBV4-1|TRBD1
CASSQFGTGGFQPQHF
TGCGCCAGCAGCCAATTTGGGACAGGGGGCTTTCAGCCCCAGCATTTT
>TRBJ2-1|NA|TRBV19|TRBD2
CASSIGGSGVNEQFF
TGTGCCAGTAGTATCGGCGGGAGTGGGGTCAATGAGCAGTTCTTC
>TRBJ1-2|NA|TRBV28|NA
CASSLLQYGYTF
TGTGCCAGCAGTTTATTGCAGTATGGCTACACCTTC
>TRBJ1-1|NA|TRBV19|NA
CASSSRDNTEAFF
TGTGCCAGTAGTAGCCGGGACAACACTGAAGCTTTCTTT
>TRBJ1-1|NA|TRBV28|NA
CASSPYSFGYTEAFF
TGTGCCAGCAGTCCTTACAGCTTTGGGTACACTGAAGCTTTCTTT
>TRBJ1-4|many|TRBV5-1|NA
CASSAGVGPNEKLFF
TGCGCCAGCAGCGCCGGGGTGGGACCTAATGAAAAACTGTTTTTT
>TRBJ2-1|NA|TRBV18|NA
CASSPRQEDEQFF
TGTGCCAGCTCACCAAGGCAGGAGGATGAGCAGTTCTTC